The next 16 T cell receptor beta chains were all read from a single sample in a study of T cells in localized non-small cell lung cancer. Assay: immunoSEQ multiplex PCR; the TCRdb copy retains only in-frame clones and omits some. The sample records over 3,500 clones, about 22% being singletons. Sequencing was performed on lung tumor tissue, taken before any cancer treatment. These receptors all stem from a woman aged 40-75 years with stage I lung adenocarcinoma.

CDR3 DNA: TGTGCCAGTAGTGGCCGGGGACAAGAGACCCAGTACTTC. It is translated as CASSGRGQETQYF. This sequence joins TRBV19 and TRBJ2-5, with D maybe TRBD2 (5 bases). Deletions cut 5 bases from V and 2 bases from J, with 9 bases between. Looked up from germline, CDR1 is LNHDA and CDR2 is SQIVND (reference sequence). There are 13 residues in the CDR3. The variable domain in full, with the rest retrieved from reference TRBV19 and TRBJ2-5, is DGGITQSPKYLFRKEGQNVTLSCEQNLNHDAMYWYRQDPGQGLRLIYYSQIVNDFQKGDIAEGYSVSREKKESFPLTVTSAQKNPTAFYLCASSGRGQETQYFGPGTRLLVL.

The sample holds a few counts of this clone. The rearrangement joins TRBV9 to TRBJ2-7; TRBD1 agrees at 9 bases. J lost 0 bases, V lost 4 bases, and 5 bases had no gene match. The CDR3 spans 15 residues. Germline loops: CDR1 SGDLS, CDR2 YYNGEE. The CDR3 DNA follows: TGTGCCAGCAGCCCGGGGGACAGGGTCTCCTACGAGCAGTACTTC. Amino acid sequence: CASSPGDRVSYEQYF.

This clone was found once. The genes are TRBV25-1 and TRBJ2-3; 7 bases are a match to TRBD2. Germline V CDR1 and CDR2: MGHDK, SYGVNS. Unmatched junction bases numbered 1, after V lost 6 bases and J lost 1 base. The CDR3 sequence is 13 residues long. The CDR3 loop is CASRTSGTDTQYF. The CDR3 region has the DNA TGTGCCAGCAGAACTAGCGGCACAGATACGCAGTATTTT.

Within the sample, this clone is medium-sized. The V and J genes are TRBV9 and TRBJ2-3, with 8 bases lining up with TRBD1. The ends lost 5 bases at V and 2 bases at J; junction bases unmatched: 4. Germline V CDR1 and CDR2: SGDLS, YYNGEE. This CDR3 spans 14 amino acids. The DNA for the CDR3 is TGTGCCAGCAGTGGGACAGGTCCCACAGATACGCAGTATTTT. Translation: CASSGTGPTDTQYF.

The V gene is TRBV29-1, the J gene TRBJ2-1, with a weak D call TRBD2 (6 bases). The CDR3 consists of 15 residues. The germline V and J ends were trimmed by 3 bases and 5 bases, with 17 bases remaining between them. CDR1 is SQVTM, CDR2 ANQGSEA, per germline. The CDR3 sequence is CSVDVAPSVNNEQFF. CDR3 nucleotides: TGCAGCGTTGATGTGGCGCCTAGCGTTAACAATGAGCAGTTCTTC.

The rearrangement uses TRBV11-3 and TRBJ1-5, with D possibly being TRBD1 (6 bases). Trimming removed 1 base from V and 2 bases from J, with 12 bases in between. The germline V gene encodes CDR1 SGHNT and CDR2 YENEEA. The CDR3 spans 16 residues. The CDR3, as DNA: TGTGCCAGCAGCTTAGGAGGGGACACGCGCAATCAGCCCCAGCATTTT. As protein: CASSLGGDTRNQPQHF.

This chain connects TRBV30 to TRBJ2-2; 10 bases are a match to TRBD1. Per germline, CDR1 GTSNPN and CDR2 SVGIG (reference sequence). The CDR3 covers 16 residues. With V trimmed by 5 bases and J by 7 bases, 13 bases remained unmatched. DNA of the CDR3: TGTGCCTGGTCCCCCCGGGACAGGGGATTCGGCGGGGAGCTGTTTTTT. Translation: CAWSPRDRGFGGELFF.

This clone has just a few counts. V usage is TRBV11-3 and J usage is TRBJ2-5; 7 bases align to TRBD1. Per the germline V gene, CDR1 is SGHNT and CDR2 is YENEEA. The V segment lost 5 bases and the J segment 2 bases; nucleotides outside the gene matches: 8. The CDR3 runs to 15 residues. CDR3 sequence: CASSTPGGRQETQYF. The CDR3 DNA sequence: TGTGCCAGCAGCACCCCAGGGGGAAGGCAAGAGACCCAGTACTTC.

This clone was found once. V is TRBV19 and J is TRBJ2-1; TRBD1 might be the D (7 bases). CDR3 length equals 14 residues. CDR1 is LNHDA, CDR2 SQIVND, per germline (reference sequence). V lost 7 bases and J 9 bases, leaving 19 bases between the germline ends. CDR3 sequence: CASNPTGMGGEQFF. The CDR3 nucleotides are TGTGCCAGTAACCCGACAGGGATGGGGGGTGAGCAGTTCTTC.

This clone appeared a few times. This chain connects TRBV11-3 to TRBJ2-1; the D is unclear. V was cut by 5 bases and J by 6 bases, with 14 bases left in between. Germline CDR1 reads SGHNT; CDR2 reads YENEEA. The CDR3 totals 14 residues. The CDR3 sequence: CASSHFASANEQFF. CDR3 in DNA: TGTGCCAGCAGCCACTTCGCATCGGCCAATGAGCAGTTCTTC.

The chain employs TRBV18 and TRBJ1-5, with 8 bases aligning to TRBD1. This CDR3 is 14 amino acids long. V lost 6 bases, J lost 4 bases, and 5 bases stayed unmatched. Germline V lookup: CDR1 KGHSH, CDR2 LQKENI. As DNA, the CDR3 is TGTGCCAGCTCGGCGACAGGGGCTAATCAGCCCCAGCATTTT. This encodes CASSATGANQPQHF.

The chain couples TRBV29-1 to TRBJ1-1, with D uncertain. The V and J ends lost 6 bases and 0 bases respectively, with 17 bases between them. The CDR3 runs to 15 residues. The germline gives CDR1 SQVTM, CDR2 ANQGSEA. The chain's CDR3 is CSVSDGLPMNTEAFF. The CDR3 region has the DNA TGCAGCGTGTCAGACGGTTTACCCATGAACACTGAAGCTTTCTTT.

The chain recombines TRBV5-1 with TRBJ2-1, with 9 bases fitting TRBD2. The CDR3 is made up of 16 amino acids. CDR1 SGHRS and CDR2 YFSETQ come from the germline V gene. V lost 5 bases to trimming and J lost 7 bases; unmatched junction nucleotides: 13. CDR3: CASSYGAGGLGNEQFF. CDR3 in DNA: TGCGCCAGCAGTTATGGAGCGGGAGGTCTTGGGAATGAGCAGTTCTTC. Based on the CDR3 plus reference TRBV5-1 and TRBJ2-1, the full variable domain is KAGVTQTPRYLIKTRGQQVTLSCSPISGHRSVSWYQQTPGQGLQFLFEYFSETQRNKGNFPGRFSGRQFSNSRSEMNVSTLELGDSALYLCASSYGAGGLGNEQFFGPGTRLTVL.

This clone turned up a few times. The CDR3 here is CASSGGSVAGELFF. The CDR3 DNA reads TGTGCCAGTAGTGGCGGGAGTGTCGCCGGGGAGCTGTTTTTT. The rearrangement links TRBV19 to TRBJ2-2; 7 positions agree with TRBD2. This CDR3 region has 14 residues. With V trimmed by 5 bases and J by 6 bases, 6 bases remained unmatched. Germline loops: CDR1 LNHDA, CDR2 SQIVND (reference sequence).

This sequence joins TRBV11-3 and TRBJ1-1; D unclear. CDR1 SGHNT and CDR2 YENEEA come from the germline V gene. The CDR3 has 15 amino acids. Trimming removed 5 bases from V and 0 bases from J, with 13 bases in between. CDR3 in DNA: TGTGCCAGCAGCCCCGGTGGGCAGATGAACACTGAAGCTTTCTTT. Encoded protein: CASSPGGQMNTEAFF.

This chain uses TRBV6-1 with TRBJ2-3, with 7 bases that match TRBD2. Per the germline V gene, CDR1 is MNHNS and CDR2 is SASEGT. The CDR3 length is 14 residues. The J segment lost 4 bases and the V segment lost 0 bases, leaving 1 base of the junction unmatched. This CDR3 reads CASSEAGGADTQYF. Here the CDR3 DNA reads TGTGCCAGCAGTGAAGCGGGAGGGGCAGATACGCAGTATTTT.